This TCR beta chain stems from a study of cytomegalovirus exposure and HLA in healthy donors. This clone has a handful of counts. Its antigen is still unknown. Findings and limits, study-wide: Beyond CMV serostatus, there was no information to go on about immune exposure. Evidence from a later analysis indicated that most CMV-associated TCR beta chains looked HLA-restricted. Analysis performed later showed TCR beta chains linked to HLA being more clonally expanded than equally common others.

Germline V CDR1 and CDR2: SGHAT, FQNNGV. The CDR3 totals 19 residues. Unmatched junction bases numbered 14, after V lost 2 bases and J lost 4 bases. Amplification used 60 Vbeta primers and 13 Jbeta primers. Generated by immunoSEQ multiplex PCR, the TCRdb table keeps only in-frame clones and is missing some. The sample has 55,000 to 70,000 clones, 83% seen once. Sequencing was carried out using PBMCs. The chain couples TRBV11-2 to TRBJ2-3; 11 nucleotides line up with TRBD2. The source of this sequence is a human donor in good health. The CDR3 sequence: CASSLRSGRASGSSDTQYF. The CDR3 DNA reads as TGTGCCAGCAGCTTACGTAGCGGGAGGGCCAGCGGGAGCTCAGATACGCAGTATTTT.